Sequencing of this T cell receptor (beta chain) was carried out in a study of blood T cell repertoires in COVID-19. Overall study context: For recovered donors of Cohort 3, there were two negative PCRs, clearance, or symptom resolution.

Residents of approximately 25 US areas, aged roughly 18 to 89 years, made up the participants. In assigning cohorts, the study relied on participant-reported clinical history. Trimming at V came to 5 bases and at J to 5 bases, leaving 17 bases not matched to a gene. CDR1 and CDR2 (germline): SQVTM, ANQGSEA. CDR3 length: 16 amino acids. TCRdb keeps only in-frame clones here, not all; method: immunoSEQ multiplex PCR. The sample records about 210,000 clones, roughly 84% being singletons. The V gene is TRBV29-1, the J gene TRBJ1-2; the match to TRBD1 covers 7 bases. This clonotype was sampled from a man under 40 in a cohort exposed to, infected with or recovered from COVID-19 (not recorded which). Specimen: PBMCs or T cells enriched from blood (not recorded which). For the CDR3, the DNA is TGCAGCGTTCCCGCCGCCGAGGGGGCGCGAAGATATGGCTACACCTTC. Protein sequence: CSVPAAEGARRYGYTF.